This T cell receptor (beta chain) is drawn from a study of memory CD4+ T cells and cytomegalovirus serostatus. Whole-study context: This sample comes from healthy Belgian adults, about 10 CMV seropositive, 20 to 25 seronegative.

Concerning this clone itself: Its target is unknown.

The sort gate was single viable CD3+CD4+CD8-CD45RO+ cells for memory CD4+ T cells. The study, taken as a whole, reports: Suggested: most of the CMV-linked TCR signature lies in CD4+ memory cells.

Profiled with immunoSEQ multiplex PCR; TCRdb holds only in-frame clones, not every one. Of about 60,000 clones listed, about 70% are singletons. Germline assignment: CDR1 MNHNS and CDR2 SASEGT. With 2 bases clipped from V and 7 bases from J, the junction kept 4 bases outside the gene matches. The length of the CDR3 is 14 residues. V is TRBV6-1 and J is TRBJ2-2, with 7 bases matching TRBD2. The TCR comes from an adult in good health and CMV-seropositive. Material for sequencing was memory CD4+ T cells from blood. CDR3 sequence: CASSESGGGGELFF. The CDR3 region has the DNA TGTGCCAGCAGTGAATCGGGGGGTGGCGGGGAGCTGTTTTTT.